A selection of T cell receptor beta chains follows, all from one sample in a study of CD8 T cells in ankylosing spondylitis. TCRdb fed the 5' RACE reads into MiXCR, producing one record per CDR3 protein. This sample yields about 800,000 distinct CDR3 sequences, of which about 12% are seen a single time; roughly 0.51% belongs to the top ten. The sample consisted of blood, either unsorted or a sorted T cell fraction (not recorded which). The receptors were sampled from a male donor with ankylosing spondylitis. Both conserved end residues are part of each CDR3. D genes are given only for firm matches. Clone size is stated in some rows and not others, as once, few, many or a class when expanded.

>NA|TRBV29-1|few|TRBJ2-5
CSVYAYQETQYF
TGCAGCGTCTACGCGTACCAAGAGACCCAGTACTTC
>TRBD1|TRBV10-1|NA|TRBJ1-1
CASSRGLGTEAFF
TGCGCCAGCAGCAGGGGGCTCGGCACTGAAGCTTTCTTT
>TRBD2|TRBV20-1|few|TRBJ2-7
CSAPRITSGTYEQYF
TGCAGTGCCCCCCGAATTACTAGCGGAACCTACGAGCAGTACTTC
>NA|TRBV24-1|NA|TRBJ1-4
CATSDSSNEKLFF
TGTGCCACCAGTGATTCGTCGAATGAAAAACTGTTTTTT
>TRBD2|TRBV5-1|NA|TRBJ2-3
CASSLANRGLAGTDTQYF
TGCGCCAGCAGCTTGGCCAATAGGGGACTAGCGGGAACAGATACGCAGTATTTT
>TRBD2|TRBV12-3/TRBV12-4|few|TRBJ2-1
CASSFRTSPNEQFF
TGTGCCAGCAGTTTCCGGACTAGCCCCAATGAGCAGTTCTTC
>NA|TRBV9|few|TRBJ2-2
CASSVPRDTGELFF
TGTGCCAGCAGCGTCCCCAGGGATACCGGGGAGCTGTTTTTT
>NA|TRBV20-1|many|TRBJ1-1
CSASLGAYTEAFF
TGCAGTGCCAGCTTGGGGGCTTACACTGAAGCTTTCTTT
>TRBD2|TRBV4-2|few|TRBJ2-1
CASSHAGTSGDNEQFF
TGTGCCAGCAGCCATGCCGGGACTAGCGGGGACAATGAGCAGTTCTTC
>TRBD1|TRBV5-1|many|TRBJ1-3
CASSFIPGQASGNTIYF
TGCGCCAGCAGCTTTATCCCCGGACAGGCTTCTGGAAACACCATATATTTT
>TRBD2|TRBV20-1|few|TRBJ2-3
CSARDLAGGGDTQYF
TGCAGTGCTAGAGACCTAGCGGGGGGTGGAGATACGCAGTATTTT
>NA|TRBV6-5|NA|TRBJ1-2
CATLRAGDGYTF
TGTGCCACTCTAAGGGCAGGGGATGGCTACACCTTC
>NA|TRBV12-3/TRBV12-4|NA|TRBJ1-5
CASSLRRGLNQPQHF
TGTGCCAGCAGTCTCCGCAGGGGCCTGAATCAGCCCCAGCATTTT
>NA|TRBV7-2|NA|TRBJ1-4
CASSLQPTNENLFF
TGTGCCAGCAGCCTCCAACCAACTAATGAAAACCTGTTTTTT